Included here is one T cell receptor beta chain sequence, with context. The data were taken from a study of blood T cell repertoires in COVID-19. The wider study: Whether acute or convalescent, the COVID-19 samples came from the United States, Italy and Spain.

Using immunoSEQ multiplex PCR, the repertoire was profiled, and TCRdb retains in-frame clones only, with some absent. The data contain approximately 150,000 clones, 85% to 90% of them singletons. The V gene's germline CDR1 is SGHRS and CDR2 YFSETQ. Unmatched junction bases numbered 9, after V lost 4 bases and J lost 4 bases. The CDR3 covers 16 residues. The sequence came from a woman aged 60-75 years with active COVID-19. The specimen sequenced was peripheral blood. The chain has TRBV5-1 and TRBJ2-5; 11 bases match TRBD1. The CDR3 DNA reads TGCGCCAGCAGCCCCGGACAGGGGGCTTGGGGAGAGACCCAGTACTTC. Amino acids: CASSPGQGAWGETQYF.